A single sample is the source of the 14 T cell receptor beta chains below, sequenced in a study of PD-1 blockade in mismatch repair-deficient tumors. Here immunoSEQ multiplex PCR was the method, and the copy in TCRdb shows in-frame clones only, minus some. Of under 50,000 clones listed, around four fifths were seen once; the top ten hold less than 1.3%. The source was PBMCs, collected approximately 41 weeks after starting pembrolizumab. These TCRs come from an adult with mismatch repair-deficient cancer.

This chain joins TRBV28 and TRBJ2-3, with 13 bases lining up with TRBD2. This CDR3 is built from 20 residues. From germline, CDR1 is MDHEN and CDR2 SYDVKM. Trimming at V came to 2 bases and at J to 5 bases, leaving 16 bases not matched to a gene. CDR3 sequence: CASSLIRIGLAGEGIDTQYF. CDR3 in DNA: TGTGCCAGCAGTTTAATCCGGATCGGACTAGCGGGAGAAGGTATAGATACGCAGTATTTT.

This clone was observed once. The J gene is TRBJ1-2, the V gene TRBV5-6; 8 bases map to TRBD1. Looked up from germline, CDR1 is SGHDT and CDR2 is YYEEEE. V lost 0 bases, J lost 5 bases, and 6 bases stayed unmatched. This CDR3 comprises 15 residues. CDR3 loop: CASSLVTGVGYGYTF. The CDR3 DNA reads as TGTGCCAGCAGCTTGGTGACAGGGGTCGGGTATGGCTACACCTTC.

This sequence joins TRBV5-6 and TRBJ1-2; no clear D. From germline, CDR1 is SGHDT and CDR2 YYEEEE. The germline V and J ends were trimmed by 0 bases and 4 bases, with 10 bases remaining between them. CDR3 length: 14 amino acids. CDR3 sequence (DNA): TGTGCCAGCAGCTTGGTGCAGGTGATCTATGGCTACACCTTC. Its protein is CASSLVQVIYGYTF.

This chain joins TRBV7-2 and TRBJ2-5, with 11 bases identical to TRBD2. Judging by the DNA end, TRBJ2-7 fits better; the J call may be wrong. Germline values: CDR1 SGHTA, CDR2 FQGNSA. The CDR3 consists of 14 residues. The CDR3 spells CASSTTSGVYEQYF. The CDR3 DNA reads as TGTGCCAGCAGCACGACTAGCGGGGTTTACGAGCAGTACTTC.

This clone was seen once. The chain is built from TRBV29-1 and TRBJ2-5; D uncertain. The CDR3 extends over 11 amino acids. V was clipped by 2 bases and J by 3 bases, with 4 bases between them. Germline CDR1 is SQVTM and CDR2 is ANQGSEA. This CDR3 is CSVESEETQYF. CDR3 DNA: TGCAGCGTTGAATCAGAAGAGACCCAGTACTTC.

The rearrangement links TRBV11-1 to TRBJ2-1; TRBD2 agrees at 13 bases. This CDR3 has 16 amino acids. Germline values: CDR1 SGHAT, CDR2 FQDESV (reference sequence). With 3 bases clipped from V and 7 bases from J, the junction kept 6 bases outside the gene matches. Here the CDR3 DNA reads TGTGCCAGCAGCTTTTTCCCGGGACTAGCGGGAAATGAGCAGTTCTTC. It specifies CASSFFPGLAGNEQFF. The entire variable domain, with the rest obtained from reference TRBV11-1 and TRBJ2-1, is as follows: EAEVAQSPRYKITEKSQAVAFWCDPISGHATLYWYRQILGQGPELLVQFQDESVVDDSQLPKDRFSAERLKGVDSTLKIQPAELGDSAMYLCASSFFPGLAGNEQFFGPGTRLTVL.

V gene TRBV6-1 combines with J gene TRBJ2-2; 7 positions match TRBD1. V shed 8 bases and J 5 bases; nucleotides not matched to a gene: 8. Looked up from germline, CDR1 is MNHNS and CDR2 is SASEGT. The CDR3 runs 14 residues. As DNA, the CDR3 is TGTGCCAGCGGAAGGGGGCGAGAAACCGGGGAGCTGTTTTTT. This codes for CASGRGRETGELFF.

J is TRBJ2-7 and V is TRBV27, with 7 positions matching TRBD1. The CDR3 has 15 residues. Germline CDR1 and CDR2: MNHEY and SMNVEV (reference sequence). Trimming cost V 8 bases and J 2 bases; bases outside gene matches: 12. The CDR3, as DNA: TGTGCCAGCGGGGGACAGTTCGCCTCAGCCTACGAGCAGTACTTC. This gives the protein CASGGQFASAYEQYF.

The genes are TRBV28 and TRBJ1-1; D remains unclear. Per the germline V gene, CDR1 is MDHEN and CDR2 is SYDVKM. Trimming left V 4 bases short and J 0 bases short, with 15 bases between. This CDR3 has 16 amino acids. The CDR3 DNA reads TGTGCCAGCAGTTCTCCGACAAGTTACATGAACACTGAAGCTTTCTTT. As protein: CASSSPTSYMNTEAFF. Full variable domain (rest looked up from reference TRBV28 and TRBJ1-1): DVKVTQSSRYLVKRTGEKVFLECVQDMDHENMFWYRQDPGLGLRLIYFSYDVKMKEKGDIPEGYSVSREKKERFSLILESASTNQTSMYLCASSSPTSYMNTEAFFGQGTRLTVV.

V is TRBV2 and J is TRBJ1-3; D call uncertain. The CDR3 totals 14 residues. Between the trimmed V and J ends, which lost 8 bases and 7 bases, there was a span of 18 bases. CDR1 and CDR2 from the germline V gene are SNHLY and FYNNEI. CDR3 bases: TGTGCCAGCCTAGATCGTTGGATCGGTAACACCATATATTTT. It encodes CASLDRWIGNTIYF. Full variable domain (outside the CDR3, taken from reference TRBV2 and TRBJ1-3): EPEVTQTPSHQVTQMGQEVILRCVPISNHLYFYWYRQILGQKVEFLVSFYNNEISEKSEIFDDQFSVERPDGSNFTLKIRSTKLEDSAMYFCASLDRWIGNTIYFGEGSWLTVV.

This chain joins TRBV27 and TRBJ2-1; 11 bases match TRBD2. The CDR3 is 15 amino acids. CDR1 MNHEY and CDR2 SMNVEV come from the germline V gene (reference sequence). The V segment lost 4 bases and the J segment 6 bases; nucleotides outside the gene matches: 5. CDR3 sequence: CASSYLAGGPNEQFF. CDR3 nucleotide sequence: TGTGCCAGCAGTTATTTAGCGGGAGGGCCCAATGAGCAGTTCTTC.

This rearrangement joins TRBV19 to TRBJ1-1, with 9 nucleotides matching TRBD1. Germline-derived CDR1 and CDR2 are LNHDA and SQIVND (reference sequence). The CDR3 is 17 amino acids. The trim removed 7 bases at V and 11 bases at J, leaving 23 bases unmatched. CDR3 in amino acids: CASKGGITGQGFLEAFF. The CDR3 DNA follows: TGTGCCAGTAAGGGAGGGATCACGGGACAGGGATTTCTGGAGGCTTTCTTT.

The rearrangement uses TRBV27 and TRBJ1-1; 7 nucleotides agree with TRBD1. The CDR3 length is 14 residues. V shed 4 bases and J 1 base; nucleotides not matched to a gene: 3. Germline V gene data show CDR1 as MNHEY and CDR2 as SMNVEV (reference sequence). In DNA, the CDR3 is TGTGCCAGCAGTTGGGACAGAACGAACACTGAAGCTTTCTTT. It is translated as CASSWDRTNTEAFF.

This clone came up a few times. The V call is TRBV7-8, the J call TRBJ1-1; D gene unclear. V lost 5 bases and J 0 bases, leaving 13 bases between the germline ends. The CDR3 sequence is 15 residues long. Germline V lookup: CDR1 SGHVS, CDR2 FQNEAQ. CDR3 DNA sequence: TGTGCCAGCAGCCTTAGAGGAGAGCTGAACACTGAAGCTTTCTTT. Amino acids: CASSLRGELNTEAFF.